The next 5 T cell receptor beta chains were all read from a single sample in a study of CD8+ T cells in alopecia areata. cDNA prepared by RNA extraction and subsequent reverse transcription served as the template for sequencing. The data were produced by immunoSEQ multiplex PCR, yet TCRdb's version contains in-frame clones alone and is incomplete. Here the sample spans some 190,000 clones, 50% to 60% being singletons. Treatment specified: oral pan-JAK inhibitor, 5-10 mg twice daily. This sample comprised CD4+ T cells sorted from blood, obtained at week 4, from a patient treated with tofacitinib. All receptors derive from a human donor with alopecia areata.

The J gene is TRBJ2-7, the V gene TRBV10-2, with a tentative D call TRBD2 (5 bases). Trimming stripped 8 bases from V and 1 base from J, with 15 bases between. The CDR3 is made up of 14 amino acids. CDR1 WSHSY and CDR2 SAAADI come from the germline V gene. The CDR3 nucleotides read TGCGCCAGCTTCGGTGCAGAGGGTTCCTACGAGCAGTACTTC. Translating gives CASFGAEGSYEQYF.

The chain is built from TRBV25-1 and TRBJ2-7, with 7 positions matching TRBD1. Germline values: CDR1 MGHDK, CDR2 SYGVNS. The CDR3 is 13 residues long. V lost 6 bases and J lost 6; bases outside the gene matches: 8. CDR3 DNA: TGTGCCAGCAGGACAGGGATGACGAGCGAGCAGTACTTC. As protein: CASRTGMTSEQYF.

This clone showed up just a few times. The chain couples TRBV29-1 to TRBJ1-1; 7 bases align to TRBD1. There are 13 residues in the CDR3. V was clipped by 7 bases and J by 2 bases; unmatched bases: 7. CDR1 and CDR2 from the germline V gene are SQVTM and ANQGSEA. DNA of the CDR3: TGCAGCGCCCGGGGACAGACAAACACTGAAGCTTTCTTT. Translated: CSARGQTNTEAFF.

J is TRBJ2-7 and V is TRBV30; the D gene is possibly TRBD2 (5 bases). V shed 6 bases and J shed 6 bases, with 12 bases lying between them. This CDR3 has 11 amino acids. The germline CDR1 and CDR2 sequences are GTSNPN and SVGIG (reference sequence). CDR3 sequence: CACIGVTEQYF. CDR3 DNA: TGTGCCTGTATCGGGGTCACCGAGCAGTACTTC.

The chain recombines TRBV29-1 with TRBJ1-1, with 9 bases lining up with TRBD1. The V gene end was trimmed by 6 bases and the J gene end by 3 bases; junction bases not matched to a gene: 5. The CDR3 is 13 amino acids. CDR1 and CDR2 (germline): SQVTM, ANQGSEA. CDR3 DNA: TGCAGCGTCGCGGGACAGGGCCACACTGAAGCTTTCTTT. Its protein product is CSVAGQGHTEAFF.